Described below is a single TCR beta chain sequence and its context. The antigen remains undetermined. PCR used 60 Vbeta primers and 13 Jbeta primers. The table came from immunoSEQ multiplex PCR; TCRdb's copy has only in-frame clones and leaves some out. Of 90,000 to 120,000 clones listed, around four fifths are singletons. The entry originates in a study of cytomegalovirus exposure and HLA in healthy donors. CDR1 MNHNS and CDR2 SASEGT come from the germline V gene. Trimming removed 4 bases from V and 0 bases from J, with 12 bases in between. The CDR3 is 15 residues long. The study's findings and limits: A later analysis reportedly found fewer N-insertions in an Asian-associated ancestry cluster than the approximately 700-donor mean. The study flagged approximately 180 TCR beta chains as cytomegalovirus-associated. CMV antigen specificity was confirmed in vitro for a few CMV-associated chains. Reports state that TCR beta sequences accurately predicted most subjects' HLA-A and HLA-B alleles.

V and J are TRBV6-1 and TRBJ1-1, with D perhaps matching TRBD1 (6 bases). The sequenced sample consisted of PBMCs. The sequence came from a young man in good health and CMV-seronegative. CDR3 protein: CASSGDRIMNTEAFF. The DNA of the CDR3 is TGTGCCAGCAGTGGTGACAGGATTATGAACACTGAAGCTTTCTTT.